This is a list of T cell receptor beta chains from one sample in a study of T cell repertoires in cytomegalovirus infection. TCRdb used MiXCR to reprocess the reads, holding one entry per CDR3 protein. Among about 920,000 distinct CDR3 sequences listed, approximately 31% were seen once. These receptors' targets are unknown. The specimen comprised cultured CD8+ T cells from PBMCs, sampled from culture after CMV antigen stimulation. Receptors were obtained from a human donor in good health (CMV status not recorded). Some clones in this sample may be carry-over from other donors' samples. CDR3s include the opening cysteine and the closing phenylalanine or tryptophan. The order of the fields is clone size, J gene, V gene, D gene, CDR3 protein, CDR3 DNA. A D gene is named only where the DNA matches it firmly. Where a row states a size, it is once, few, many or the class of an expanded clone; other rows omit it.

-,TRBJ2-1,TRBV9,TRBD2,CASSVSSGGNHEQFF,TGTGCCAGCAGCGTTTCAAGCGGGGGGAACCATGAGCAGTTCTTC
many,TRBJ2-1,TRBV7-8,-,CASSFTGTGYNEQFF,TGTGCCAGCAGCTTTACAGGGACTGGCTACAATGAGCAGTTCTTC
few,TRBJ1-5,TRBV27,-,CASSGTDSRHQPQHF,TGTGCCAGCAGTGGAACCGACAGCCGACATCAGCCCCAGCATTTT
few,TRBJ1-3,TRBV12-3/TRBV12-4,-,CASRPLGSSGNTIYF,TGTGCCAGCAGACCCCTGGGGTCCTCTGGAAACACCATATATTTT
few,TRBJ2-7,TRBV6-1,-,CASSEVSAYEQYF,TGTGCCAGCAGTGAAGTATCAGCCTACGAGCAGTACTTC
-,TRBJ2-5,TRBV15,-,CATSRAVGSEETQYF,TGTGCCACCAGCAGAGCGGTCGGGAGCGAGGAGACCCAGTACTTC
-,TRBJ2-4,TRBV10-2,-,CASSESKQPLAKNIQYF,TGCGCCAGCAGTGAGTCAAAACAGCCACTAGCCAAAAACATTCAGTACTTC
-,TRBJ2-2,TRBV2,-,CASTSRDTNTGELFF,TGTGCCAGCACCTCGAGGGATACGAACACCGGGGAGCTGTTTTTT
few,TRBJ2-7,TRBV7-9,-,CASSFTPNHEQYF,TGTGCCAGCAGCTTTACCCCCAACCACGAGCAGTACTTC
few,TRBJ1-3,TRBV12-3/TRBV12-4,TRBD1,CASSSTGASSGNTIYF,TGTGCCAGCAGTTCAACAGGGGCGAGCTCTGGAAACACCATATATTTT
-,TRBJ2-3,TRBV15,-,CATSRSRGLGDTQYF,TGTGCCACCAGCAGGAGCAGGGGTCTTGGAGATACGCAGTATTTT
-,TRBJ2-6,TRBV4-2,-,CASSQDRRISGANVLTF,TGTGCCAGCAGCCAAGATCGACGGATCTCTGGGGCCAACGTCCTGACTTTC
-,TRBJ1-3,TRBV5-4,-,CASSLEAKGNTIYF,TGTGCCAGCAGCTTGGAAGCTAAGGGAAACACCATATATTTT
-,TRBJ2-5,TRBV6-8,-,CANSYSIRAEDQYF,TGTGCCAACAGTTACTCGATCCGGGCAGAGGACCAGTACTTC
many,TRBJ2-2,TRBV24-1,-,CATGRVNTGELFF,TGTGCCACCGGGCGGGTGAACACCGGGGAGCTGTTTTTT
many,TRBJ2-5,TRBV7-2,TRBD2,CASSLVAGDQETQYF,TGTGCCAGCAGCTTAGTAGCGGGGGACCAAGAGACCCAGTACTTC
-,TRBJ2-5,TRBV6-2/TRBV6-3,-,CASSYSPQTQYF,TGTGCCAGCAGTTACTCGCCCCAGACCCAGTACTTC
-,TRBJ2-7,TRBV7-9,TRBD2,CASSLEERGTYEQYF,TGTGCCAGCAGCTTAGAGGAGCGGGGGACCTACGAGCAGTACTTC
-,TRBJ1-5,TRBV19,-,CASSMDGGENQPQHF,TGTGCCAGTAGTATGGACGGGGGCGAGAATCAGCCCCAGCATTTT
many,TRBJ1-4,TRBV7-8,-,CASSHTQSDGEKLFF,TGTGCCAGCAGCCATACGCAATCTGATGGTGAAAAACTGTTTTTT
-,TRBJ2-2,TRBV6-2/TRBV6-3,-,CASNGGNTGELFF,TGTGCCAGCAACGGGGGGAACACCGGGGAGCTGTTTTTT
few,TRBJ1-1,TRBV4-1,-,CASSQDEGGVTEAFF,TGCGCCAGCAGCCAAGATGAGGGGGGGGTCACTGAAGCTTTCTTT
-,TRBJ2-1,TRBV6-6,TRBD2,CALRAGGSNEQFF,TGTGCCCTACGAGCGGGGGGCTCCAATGAGCAGTTCTTC
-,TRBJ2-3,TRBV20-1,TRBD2,CSARLGRAQRTDTQYF,TGCAGTGCTAGACTTGGGAGGGCCCAAAGGACAGATACGCAGTATTTT
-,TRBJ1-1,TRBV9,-,CASSVEGNPNTEAFF,TGTGCCAGCAGCGTAGAAGGAAATCCGAACACTGAAGCTTTCTTT
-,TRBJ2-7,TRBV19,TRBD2,CASSSGGWSYEQYF,TGTGCCAGTAGTAGCGGGGGTTGGTCCTACGAGCAGTACTTC
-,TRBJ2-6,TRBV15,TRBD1,CATSRIWNRGRGGANVLTF,TGTGCCACCAGCAGAATATGGAACAGGGGGCGGGGCGGGGCCAACGTCCTGACTTTC
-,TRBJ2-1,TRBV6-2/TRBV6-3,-,CASSYTVDEQFF,TGTGCCAGCAGTTACACAGTCGATGAGCAGTTCTTC
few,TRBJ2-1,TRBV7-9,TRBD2,CASSLAMQGAGLAANEQFF,TGTGCCAGCAGCTTAGCGATGCAGGGGGCAGGACTAGCGGCTAATGAGCAGTTCTTC
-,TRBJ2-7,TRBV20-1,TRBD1,CSARLQGAYEQYF,TGCAGTGCTAGACTACAGGGGGCGTACGAGCAGTACTTC
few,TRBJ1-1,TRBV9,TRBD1,CASSVDSGQGANTEAFF,TGTGCCAGCAGCGTAGACAGCGGACAGGGGGCGAACACTGAAGCTTTCTTT
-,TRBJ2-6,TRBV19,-,CASTDPGRGANVLTF,TGTGCCAGCACAGACCCCGGTAGGGGGGCCAACGTCCTGACTTTC
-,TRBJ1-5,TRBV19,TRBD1,CASTDPEQGAQPQHF,TGTGCCAGTACCGACCCCGAACAGGGGGCACAGCCCCAGCATTTT
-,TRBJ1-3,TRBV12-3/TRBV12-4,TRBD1,CASSPDREAGNTIYF,TGTGCCAGCAGTCCCGACAGGGAGGCTGGAAACACCATATATTTT
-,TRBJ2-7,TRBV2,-,CASSDWGSRAYEQYF,TGTGCCAGCAGTGATTGGGGATCCAGGGCCTACGAGCAGTACTTC
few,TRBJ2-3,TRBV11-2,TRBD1,CASSLWDRPSTDTQYF,TGTGCCAGCAGCTTATGGGACAGACCTAGCACAGATACGCAGTATTTT
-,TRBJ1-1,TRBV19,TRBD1,CATNDRDRGVTEAFF,TGTGCCACCAACGACCGGGACAGGGGTGTCACTGAAGCTTTCTTT
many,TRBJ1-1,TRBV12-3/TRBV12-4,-,CASSFGEGGNTEAFF,TGTGCCAGCAGTTTCGGGGAGGGAGGGAACACTGAAGCTTTCTTT
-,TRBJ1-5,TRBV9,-,CASSAVGGNQPQHF,TGTGCCAGCAGCGCCGTGGGCGGGAATCAGCCCCAGCATTTT
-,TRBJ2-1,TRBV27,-,CASSLLGDSSSYNEQFF,TGTGCCAGCAGTTTATTGGGCGACAGCAGCTCCTACAATGAGCAGTTCTTC
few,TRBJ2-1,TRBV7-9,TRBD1,CASTFEGTGYNEQFF,TGTGCCAGCACCTTCGAAGGGACAGGGTACAATGAGCAGTTCTTC
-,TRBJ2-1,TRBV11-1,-,CASSPLEESLNEQFF,TGTGCCAGCAGCCCCCTGGAAGAGTCCCTCAATGAGCAGTTCTTC